This T cell receptor (beta chain) came from a study of cytomegalovirus exposure and HLA in healthy donors. Study outcomes and limitations: A later analysis found TCR association rates differed by HLA locus, highest for DRB1 and lowest for HLA-C. For most TCR beta V segments, an earlier analysis put the productive rate at about 87% or about 30% of the time. V- and J-gene trimming in TCR beta was tied to a missense DCLRE1C variant by an analysis performed later.

From germline, CDR1 is MNHEY and CDR2 SMNVEV (reference sequence). Trimming left V 6 bases short and J 2 bases short, with 11 bases between. The CDR3 has 13 amino acids. PCR involved 60 Vbeta and 13 Jbeta primers. This table comes from immunoSEQ multiplex PCR, and its TCRdb copy is limited to in-frame clones, with some not included. Among over 85,000 clones listed, approximately 82% were seen once. Concerning this clone itself: Its antigen is not identified.

Source material: PBMCs. This clonotype originated in a man aged 25 to 40 in good health and CMV-seropositive. The chain couples TRBV27 to TRBJ2-7, with a tentative D call TRBD1 (6 bases). The CDR3 reads CASRDSEAYEQYF. CDR3 in DNA: TGTGCCAGCAGGGACAGTGAAGCCTACGAGCAGTACTTC.